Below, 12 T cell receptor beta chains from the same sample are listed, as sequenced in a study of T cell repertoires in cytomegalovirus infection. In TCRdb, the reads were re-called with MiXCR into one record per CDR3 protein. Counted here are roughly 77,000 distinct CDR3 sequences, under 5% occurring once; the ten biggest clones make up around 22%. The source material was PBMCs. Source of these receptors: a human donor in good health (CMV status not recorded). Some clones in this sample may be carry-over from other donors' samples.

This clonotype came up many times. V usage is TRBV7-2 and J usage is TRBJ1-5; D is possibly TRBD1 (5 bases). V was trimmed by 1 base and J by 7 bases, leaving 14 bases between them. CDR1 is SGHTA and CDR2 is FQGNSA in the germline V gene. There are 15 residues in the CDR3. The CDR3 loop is CASSLEEGRGQPQHF. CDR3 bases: TGTGCCAGCAGCTTAGAGGAGGGACGAGGACAGCCCCAGCATTTT.

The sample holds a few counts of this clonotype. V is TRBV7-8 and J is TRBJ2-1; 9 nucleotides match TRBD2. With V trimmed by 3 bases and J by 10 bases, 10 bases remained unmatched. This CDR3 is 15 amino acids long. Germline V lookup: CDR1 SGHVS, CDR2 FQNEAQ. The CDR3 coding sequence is TGTGCCAGCAGCTTGCGGGAGGGCCGTTTCGGGGAGCAGTTCTTC. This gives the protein CASSLREGRFGEQFF.

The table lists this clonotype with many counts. The CDR3 coding sequence is TGTGCCAGCAGCTTGTGGCGGGAGGAGCAGTTCTTC. Translation gives CASSLWREEQFF. The J gene is TRBJ2-1, the V gene TRBV7-6, with TRBD2 matching 7 bases. V gave up 3 bases and J gave up 10 bases; unmatched junction bases: 3. The CDR3 sequence is 12 residues long. Germline CDR1 SGHVS, CDR2 FNYEAQ.

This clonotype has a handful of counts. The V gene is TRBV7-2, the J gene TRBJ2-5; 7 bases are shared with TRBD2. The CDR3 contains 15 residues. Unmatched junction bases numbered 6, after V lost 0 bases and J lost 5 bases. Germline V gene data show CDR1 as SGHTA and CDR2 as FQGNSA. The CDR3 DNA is TGTGCCAGCAGCTTAGCGAAGGGGCGGGGGGAGACCCAGTACTTC. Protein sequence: CASSLAKGRGETQYF.

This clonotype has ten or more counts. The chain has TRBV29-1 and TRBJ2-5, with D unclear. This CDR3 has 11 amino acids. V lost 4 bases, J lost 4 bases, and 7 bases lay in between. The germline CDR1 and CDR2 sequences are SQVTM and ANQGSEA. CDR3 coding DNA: TGCAGCGTTGCTGAGCGAGAGACCCAGTACTTC. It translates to CSVAERETQYF.

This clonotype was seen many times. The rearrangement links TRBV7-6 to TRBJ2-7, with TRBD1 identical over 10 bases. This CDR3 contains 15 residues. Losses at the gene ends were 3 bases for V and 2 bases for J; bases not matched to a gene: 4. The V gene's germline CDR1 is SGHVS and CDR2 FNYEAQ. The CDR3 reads CASSLSGTGAYEQYF. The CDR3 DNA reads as TGTGCCAGCAGCTTGAGTGGGACAGGGGCCTACGAGCAGTACTTC.

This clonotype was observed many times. The CDR3 protein is CASSPRNEQFF. In DNA form, the CDR3 reads TGTGCCAGCAGCCCCCGGAATGAGCAGTTCTTC. V is TRBV7-2 and J is TRBJ2-1; D remains unclear. The length of the CDR3 is 11 residues. V was clipped by 5 bases and J by 7 bases, with 6 bases between them. Germline loops: CDR1 SGHTA, CDR2 FQGNSA.

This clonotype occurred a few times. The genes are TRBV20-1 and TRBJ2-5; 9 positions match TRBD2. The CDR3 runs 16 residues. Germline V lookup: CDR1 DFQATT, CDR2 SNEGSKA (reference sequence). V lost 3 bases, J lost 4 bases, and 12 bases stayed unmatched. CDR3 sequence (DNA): TGCAGTGCTAGCCGGTGGGGCGGGAGGGGCACAGAGACCCAGTACTTC. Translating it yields CSASRWGGRGTETQYF.

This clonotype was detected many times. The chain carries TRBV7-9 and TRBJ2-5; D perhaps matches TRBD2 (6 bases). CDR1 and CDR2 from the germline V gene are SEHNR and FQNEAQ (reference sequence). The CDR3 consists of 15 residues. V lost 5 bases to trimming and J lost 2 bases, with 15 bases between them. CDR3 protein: CASSNPGTLQETQYF. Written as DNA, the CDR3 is TGTGCCAGCAGCAACCCCGGGACTTTACAAGAGACCCAGTACTTC.

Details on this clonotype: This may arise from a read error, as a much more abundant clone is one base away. CDR3 protein: CATSEGWDQYF. The CDR3 coding sequence is TGTGCCACCAGTGAAGGATGGGACCAGTACTTC. The V gene is TRBV24-1, the J gene TRBJ2-5; D gene unclear. The V and J ends lost 4 bases and 10 bases respectively, with 9 bases between them. CDR1 and CDR2 from the germline V gene are KGHDR and SFDVKD. The CDR3 spans 11 residues.

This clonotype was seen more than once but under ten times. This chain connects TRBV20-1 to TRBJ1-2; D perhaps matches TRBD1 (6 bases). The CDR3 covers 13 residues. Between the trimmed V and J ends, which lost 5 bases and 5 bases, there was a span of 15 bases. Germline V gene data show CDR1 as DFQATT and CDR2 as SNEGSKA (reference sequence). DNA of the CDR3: TGCAGTGCTGAGGCCGGGACACTTTATGGCTACACCTTC. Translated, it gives CSAEAGTLYGYTF.

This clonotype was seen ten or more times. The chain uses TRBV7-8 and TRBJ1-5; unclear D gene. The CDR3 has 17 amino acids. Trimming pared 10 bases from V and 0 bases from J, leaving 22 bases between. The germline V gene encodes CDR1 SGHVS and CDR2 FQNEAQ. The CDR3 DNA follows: TGTGCCACCCTCTCCGGGCCACCAACTTATAGCAATCAGCCCCAGCATTTT. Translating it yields CATLSGPPTYSNQPQHF.